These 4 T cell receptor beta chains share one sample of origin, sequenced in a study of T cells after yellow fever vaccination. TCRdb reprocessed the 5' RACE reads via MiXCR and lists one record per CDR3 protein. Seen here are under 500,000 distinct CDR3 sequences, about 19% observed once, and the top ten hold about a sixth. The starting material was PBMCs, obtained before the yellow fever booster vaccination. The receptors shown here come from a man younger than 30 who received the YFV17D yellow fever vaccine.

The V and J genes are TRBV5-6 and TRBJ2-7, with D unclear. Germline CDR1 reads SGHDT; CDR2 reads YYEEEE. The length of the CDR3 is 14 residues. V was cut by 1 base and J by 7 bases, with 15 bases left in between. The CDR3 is CASSLSSARWEQYF. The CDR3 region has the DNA TGTGCCAGCAGCTTGTCGTCGGCCCGATGGGAGCAGTACTTC.

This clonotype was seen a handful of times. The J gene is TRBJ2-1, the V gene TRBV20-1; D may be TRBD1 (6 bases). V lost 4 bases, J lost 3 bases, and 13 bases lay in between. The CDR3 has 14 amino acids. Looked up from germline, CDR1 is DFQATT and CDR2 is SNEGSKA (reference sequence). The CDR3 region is CSANTGNGYNEQFF. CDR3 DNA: TGCAGTGCTAATACAGGGAATGGCTACAATGAGCAGTTCTTC.

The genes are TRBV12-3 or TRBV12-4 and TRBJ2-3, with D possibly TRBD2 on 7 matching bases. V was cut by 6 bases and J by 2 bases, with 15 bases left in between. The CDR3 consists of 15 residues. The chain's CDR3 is CASSLGGVYTDTQYF. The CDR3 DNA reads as TGTGCCAGCAGCCTAGGGGGGGTCTACACAGATACGCAGTATTTT.

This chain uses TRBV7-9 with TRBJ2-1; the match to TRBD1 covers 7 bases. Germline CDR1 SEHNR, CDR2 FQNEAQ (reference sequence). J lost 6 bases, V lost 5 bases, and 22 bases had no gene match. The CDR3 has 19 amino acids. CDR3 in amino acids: CASSPPSSTGPKGANEQFF. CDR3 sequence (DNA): TGTGCCAGCAGCCCCCCCTCCTCTACTGGGCCGAAGGGGGCCAATGAGCAGTTCTTC.